One sample yielded the 15 T cell receptor beta chains listed below, sequenced in a study of cytomegalovirus exposure and HLA in healthy donors. Generated by immunoSEQ multiplex PCR, the TCRdb table keeps only in-frame clones and is missing some. This table holds roughly 250,000 clones, around 87% found once. Source material: PBMCs. The receptors come from a woman under 30 in good health and CMV-seronegative.

The CDR3 coding sequence is TGCAGCGTTGGTCTAGCGGGGGTTAACGAGCAGTACTTC. Encoded protein: CSVGLAGVNEQYF. V and J are TRBV29-1 and TRBJ2-7; 10 bases are a match to TRBD2. In germline, CDR1 is SQVTM, CDR2 ANQGSEA. This CDR3 has 13 amino acids. Trimming took 4 bases from V and 5 from J; bases not matched to a gene: 5.

The chain recombines TRBV14 with TRBJ2-2, with 10 bases identical to TRBD1. J gave up 4 bases and V 3 bases, and 8 bases lay outside the gene matches. The CDR3 length is 17 residues. Germline values: CDR1 SGHDN, CDR2 FVKESK. The CDR3 sequence is CASSHDLRDRGTGELFF. The CDR3 nucleotides read TGTGCCAGCAGCCACGACCTCCGGGACAGGGGCACCGGGGAGCTGTTTTTT.

The CDR3 protein is CASSLAGLAGTYNEQFF. DNA for the CDR3: TGTGCCAGCAGCTTAGCGGGACTAGCGGGGACTTACAATGAGCAGTTCTTC. The chain recombines TRBV7-2 with TRBJ2-1; TRBD2 matches 13 bases. The CDR3 has 17 residues. Germline V gives CDR1 SGHTA, CDR2 FQGNSA. J was trimmed by 4 bases and V by 0 bases; bases with no gene match: 3. The whole variable domain, remainder taken from reference TRBV7-2 and TRBJ2-1, is GAGVSQSPSNKVTEKGKDVELRCDPISGHTALYWYRQSLGQGLEFLIYFQGNSAPDKSGLPSDRFSAERTGGSVSTLTIQRTQQEDSAVYLCASSLAGLAGTYNEQFFGPGTRLTVL.

The V gene is TRBV9, the J gene TRBJ2-3; the match to TRBD1 covers 9 bases. CDR3 length: 14 amino acids. Per the germline V gene, CDR1 is SGDLS and CDR2 is YYNGEE. The trim removed 3 bases at V and 6 bases at J, leaving 5 bases unmatched. CDR3 nucleotides: TGTGCCAGCAGCGACGGGACAGGGTATGATACGCAGTATTTT. The encoded protein is CASSDGTGYDTQYF.

CDR3 amino acids: CASNRENTEAFF. The CDR3 nucleotides are TGTGCCAGTAACAGGGAAAACACTGAAGCTTTCTTT. The J gene is TRBJ1-1, the V gene TRBV6-6; weak D call: TRBD1 (6 bases). V gave up 9 bases and J gave up 2 bases, with 10 bases separating them. Germline assignment: CDR1 MNHNY and CDR2 SVGAGI (reference sequence). This CDR3 spans 12 amino acids.

The rearrangement uses TRBV9 and TRBJ1-3; D is possibly TRBD1 (6 bases). Germline V gene data show CDR1 as SGDLS and CDR2 as YYNGEE. CDR3 length equals 15 residues. V gave up 0 bases and J gave up 5 bases, with 12 bases separating them. CDR3 coding DNA: TGTGCCAGCAGCGTAGAGGGGGAGGGCAGAAACACCATATATTTT. Protein: CASSVEGEGRNTIYF.

V is TRBV7-7 and J is TRBJ2-3; 9 positions match TRBD2. Per germline, CDR1 SSHAT and CDR2 FNYEAQ (reference sequence). The CDR3 is 18 residues long. Losses at the gene ends were 1 base for V and 1 base for J; bases not matched to a gene: 9. CDR3 sequence: CASSLVGLASGGTDTQYF. CDR3 DNA sequence: TGTGCCAGCAGCTTAGTGGGATTGGCTAGCGGGGGCACAGATACGCAGTATTTT.

CDR3 in amino acids: CASSLTGVANQPQHF. The CDR3 nucleotides read TGCGCCAGCAGCTTGACAGGGGTTGCCAATCAGCCCCAGCATTTT. This chain joins TRBV5-1 and TRBJ1-5; 7 nucleotides match TRBD1. The germline V gene has CDR1 SGHRS and CDR2 YFSETQ. V lost 1 base, J lost 3 bases, and 4 bases stayed unmatched. The CDR3 runs to 15 residues.

The rearrangement links TRBV4-2 to TRBJ2-1, with 14 bases aligning to TRBD2. The CDR3 length is 16 residues. The ends lost 3 bases at V and 6 bases at J; junction bases unmatched: 4. Germline-derived CDR1 and CDR2 are LGHNA and YNFKEQ. CDR3 sequence reads: CASSQTGTSGGNEQFF. The CDR3 region has the DNA TGTGCCAGCAGCCAGACCGGGACTAGCGGGGGCAATGAGCAGTTCTTC.

The chain is built from TRBV2 and TRBJ2-2; 8 positions match TRBD1. Germline V gene data show CDR1 as SNHLY and CDR2 as FYNNEI. The CDR3 consists of 15 residues. V lost 1 base and J lost 7; bases outside the gene matches: 5. The CDR3 DNA reads as TGTGCCAGCAGTGAAGAGACAGGGGCGGGCGGGGAGCTGTTTTTT. Amino acids: CASSEETGAGGELFF.

The V gene is TRBV13, the J gene TRBJ2-5; 8 bases fit TRBD1. J gave up 1 base and V 5 bases, and 3 bases lay outside the gene matches. The germline V gene has CDR1 PRHDT and CDR2 FYEKMQ (reference sequence). This CDR3 contains 14 residues. Written as DNA, the CDR3 is TGTGCCAGCAGCCTGGACAGGGCCCAAGAGACCCAGTACTTC. Protein product: CASSLDRAQETQYF.

This chain uses TRBV9 with TRBJ2-1; D remains ambiguous. The V end lost 4 bases, the J end lost 5 bases, and 10 bases lay between the germline ends. Germline CDR1 and CDR2: SGDLS and YYNGEE. This CDR3 is built from 13 residues. CDR3 sequence reads: CASSLQQNNEQFF. The CDR3 DNA follows: TGTGCCAGCAGCCTCCAACAAAACAATGAGCAGTTCTTC.

The gene calls are TRBV10-3 and TRBJ1-3; 7 bases map to TRBD1. Losses at the gene ends were 6 bases for V and 2 bases for J; bases not matched to a gene: 4. Germline V CDR1 and CDR2: ENHRY, SYGVKD. CDR3 length equals 14 residues. CDR3 DNA: TGTGCCATCAGACCGACAGGGACTGGAAACACCATATATTTT. It is translated as CAIRPTGTGNTIYF.

The rearrangement uses TRBV14 and TRBJ2-1, with 9 bases that match TRBD2. The germline gives CDR1 SGHDN, CDR2 FVKESK. The CDR3 has 15 amino acids. After removal of 1 base from V and 12 bases from J, the junction contained 10 bases not matched to a gene. CDR3 nucleotide sequence: TGTGCCAGCAGCCAAGGCCCTAGCGGGGTAGCCGGGCAGTTCTTC. Translation gives CASSQGPSGVAGQFF.

The J gene is TRBJ1-1, the V gene TRBV12-5, with TRBD1 matching 7 bases. The V gene's germline CDR1 is LGHNT and CDR2 FRNRAP. The length of the CDR3 is 15 residues. Trimming took 0 bases from V and 8 from J; bases not matched to a gene: 9. CDR3 DNA sequence: TGTGCTAGTGGTTTGGTACTTTTAGACAGGGTCGAAGCTTTCTTT. Protein sequence: CASGLVLLDRVEAFF. The variable domain in full, completed from reference TRBV12-5 and TRBJ1-1, reads DARVTQTPRHKVTEMGQEVTMRCQPILGHNTVFWYRQTMMQGLELLAYFRNRAPLDDSGMPKDRFSAEMPDATLATLKIQPSEPRDSAVYFCASGLVLLDRVEAFFGQGTRLTVV.